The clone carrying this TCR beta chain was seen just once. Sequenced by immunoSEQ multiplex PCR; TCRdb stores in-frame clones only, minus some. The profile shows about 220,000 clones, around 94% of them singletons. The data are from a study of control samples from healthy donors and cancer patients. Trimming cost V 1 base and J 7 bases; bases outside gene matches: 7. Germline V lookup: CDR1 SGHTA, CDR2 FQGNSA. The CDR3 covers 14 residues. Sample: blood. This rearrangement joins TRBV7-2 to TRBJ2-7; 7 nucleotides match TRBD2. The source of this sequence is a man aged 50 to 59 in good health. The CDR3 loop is CASSLGLQGGEQYF. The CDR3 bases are TGTGCCAGCAGCTTAGGGCTCCAGGGAGGGGAGCAGTACTTC.